The 28 T cell receptor beta chains below all came from one sample that was sequenced in a study of shared clonotypes between healthy human individuals. The table came from immunoSEQ multiplex PCR; TCRdb's copy has only in-frame clones and leaves some out. Of about 2.3 million clones in the sample, about nine tenths were seen once. Sequences were obtained from naive CD4+ T cells from PBMCs. Stated subset: CD45RA+ positively selected. The origin of the receptors is a man aged 18 to 30 in good health. Some clones in this sample may be carry-over from other donors' samples.

The V gene is TRBV13, the J gene TRBJ2-1; TRBD2 is a possible D gene (6 bases). Germline V lookup: CDR1 PRHDT, CDR2 FYEKMQ (reference sequence). Trimming removed 2 bases at V and 1 base at J, with 9 bases between. The CDR3 is 15 residues long. The chain's CDR3 is CASSLREASYNEQFF. In nucleotides, the CDR3 is TGTGCCAGCAGCTTAAGGGAGGCATCCTACAATGAGCAGTTCTTC.

The chain is built from TRBV18 and TRBJ2-7; 12 positions match TRBD1. The CDR3 totals 15 residues. V lost 1 base to trimming and J lost 7 bases; unmatched junction nucleotides: 5. Germline values: CDR1 KGHSH, CDR2 LQKENI. CDR3 sequence (DNA): TGTGCCAGCTCACCACAGGGACAGGGGGCGAGAGAGCAGTACTTC. Translation: CASSPQGQGAREQYF. Full variable domain (rest looked up from reference TRBV18 and TRBJ2-7): NAGVMQNPRHLVRRRGQEARLRCSPMKGHSHVYWYRQLPEEGLKFMVYLQKENIIDESGMPKERFSAEFPKEGPSILRIQQVVRGDSAAYFCASSPQGQGAREQYFGPGTRLTVT.

The gene calls are TRBV6-5 and TRBJ1-4, with D possibly matching TRBD1 (6 bases). Germline-derived CDR1 and CDR2 are MNHEY and SVGAGI. The V and J ends lost 6 bases and 1 base respectively, with 12 bases between them. The CDR3 sequence is 15 residues long. The CDR3 DNA follows: TGTGCCAGCAGCGACGAGACAGGAACTAATGAAAAACTGTTTTTT. It translates to CASSDETGTNEKLFF.

The chain recombines TRBV19 with TRBJ2-6; the D gene is possibly TRBD1 (7 bases). Germline-derived CDR1 and CDR2 are LNHDA and SQIVND (reference sequence). V lost 7 bases, J lost 0 bases, and 19 bases lay in between. This CDR3 contains 18 residues. The chain's CDR3 is CASTLSGDSSSGANVLTF. CDR3 nucleotide sequence: TGTGCCAGTACCCTCTCGGGGGACAGTAGCTCTGGGGCCAACGTCCTGACTTTC.

This chain connects TRBV7-3 to TRBJ2-6, with D maybe TRBD1 (5 bases). This CDR3 has 16 residues. The germline V and J ends were trimmed by 5 bases and 0 bases, with 11 bases remaining between them. Per germline, CDR1 SGHTA and CDR2 FQGTGA. The CDR3 is CASSPMTVSGANVLTF. CDR3 nucleotide sequence: TGTGCCAGCAGCCCTATGACAGTCTCTGGGGCCAACGTCCTGACTTTC.

This chain uses TRBV4-1 with TRBJ2-1; 9 bases align to TRBD2. The V and J ends lost 3 bases and 12 bases, in that order; junction bases with no gene match: 15. The CDR3 is 16 residues long. CDR1 and CDR2 from the germline V gene are MGHRA and YSYEKL. CDR3 in DNA: TGCGCCAGCAGCCAGGCCGGGACTAGCCTTACAATGTTGCAGTTCTTC. This translates into CASSQAGTSLTMLQFF.

In this sample, this clone turned up a few times. CDR3 in DNA: TGTGCCAGCAGCTTAATGACAGGCTCCACTGAAGCTTTCTTT. Its protein product is CASSLMTGSTEAFF. J is TRBJ1-1 and V is TRBV7-2, with D possibly TRBD1 on 6 matching bases. The CDR3 runs 14 residues. V was cut by 2 bases and J by 4 bases, with 11 bases left in between. Germline assignment: CDR1 SGHTA and CDR2 FQGNSA.

V and J are TRBV5-1 and TRBJ1-2; no firm D call. The CDR3 contains 14 residues. V was clipped by 1 base and J by 1 base, with 8 bases between them. Per the germline V gene, CDR1 is SGHRS and CDR2 is YFSETQ. The CDR3: CASSLLWVNYGYTF. CDR3 sequence (DNA): TGCGCCAGCAGCTTGCTTTGGGTTAACTATGGCTACACCTTC.

This clone was found once. Other DNA sequences in the same sample also yield this CDR3. The chain links TRBV19 to TRBJ1-4; possible D gene TRBD1, 6 bases. The CDR3 is 12 amino acids. Germline V gene lookup returns CDR1 LNHDA and CDR2 SQIVND (reference sequence). V was pared by 7 bases and J by 5 bases, with 8 bases between. CDR3 loop: CASKRGNEKLFF. The CDR3 region has the DNA TGTGCCAGTAAGAGGGGGAATGAAAAACTGTTTTTT.

Points on this clone: Other DNA sequences from this sample encode an identical CDR3 as well. The genes are TRBV9 and TRBJ2-2, with D possibly matching TRBD2 (5 bases). CDR3 length: 15 amino acids. The germline V gene encodes CDR1 SGDLS and CDR2 YYNGEE. The ends were cut back, 1 base at V and 1 base at J, with 8 bases in the middle. CDR3 region: CASSVSSGNTGELFF. In DNA, the CDR3 is TGTGCCAGCAGCGTATCCAGCGGGAACACCGGGGAGCTGTTTTTT.

Of note for this clone: A clone one base away is much larger, so this may be a read error. The rearrangement links TRBV4-2 to TRBJ2-1, with TRBD2 matching 12 bases. The CDR3 consists of 15 residues. V was pared by 5 bases and J by 3 bases, with 2 bases of the junction left unmatched. The germline V gene has CDR1 LGHNA and CDR2 YNFKEQ. The chain's CDR3 is CASSKLAGGYNEQFF. CDR3 coding DNA: TGTGCCAGCAGCAAACTAGCGGGAGGCTACAATGAGCAGTTCTTC.

The chain combines TRBV6-5 with TRBJ2-2, with 7 bases fitting TRBD1. This CDR3 has 15 residues. Germline assignment: CDR1 MNHEY and CDR2 SVGAGI. Unmatched junction bases numbered 3, after V lost 4 bases and J lost 1 base. The CDR3 nucleotides read TGTGCCAGCAGTTCGGGACAGAAGAACACCGGGGAGCTGTTTTTT. Translated, it gives CASSSGQKNTGELFF.

V usage is TRBV4-1 and J usage is TRBJ1-4; possibly TRBD1 for D (5 bases). From germline, CDR1 is MGHRA and CDR2 YSYEKL. The CDR3 covers 16 residues. V gave up 5 bases and J gave up 8 bases, with 21 bases separating them. The CDR3 spells CASSKPGTIGGEKLFF. The CDR3 DNA sequence: TGCGCCAGCAGCAAGCCTGGGACCATCGGTGGGGAAAAACTGTTTTTT.

For the CDR3, the DNA is TGTGCCAGCAGGGGGGACAGTAGTGAAAAACTGTTTTTT. This translates into CASRGDSSEKLFF. V is TRBV2 and J is TRBJ1-4; 7 bases match TRBD1. In germline, CDR1 is SNHLY, CDR2 FYNNEI. The ends lost 6 bases at V and 7 bases at J; junction bases unmatched: 5. CDR3 length equals 13 residues.

V gene TRBV11-3 combines with J gene TRBJ1-1; 10 nucleotides match TRBD1. J lost 1 base, V lost 7 bases, and 9 bases had no gene match. The CDR3 runs to 16 residues. Germline lookup yields CDR1 SGHNT and CDR2 YENEEA. CDR3 protein: CASNRRDRGWNTEAFF. CDR3 nucleotides: TGTGCCAGCAACCGCCGGGACAGGGGATGGAACACTGAAGCTTTCTTT.

The chain links TRBV6-1 to TRBJ2-5; 7 bases fit TRBD1. Germline V CDR1 and CDR2: MNHNS, SASEGT. CDR3 length equals 14 residues. Trimming took 4 bases from V and 1 from J; bases not matched to a gene: 3. The CDR3 here is CASSAGQIQETQYF. As DNA, the CDR3 is TGTGCCAGCAGTGCGGGACAGATCCAAGAGACCCAGTACTTC.

The J gene is TRBJ2-5, the V gene TRBV4-1; TRBD1 matches at 9 bases. The CDR3 runs 16 residues. Trimming removed 0 bases from V and 5 bases from J; junction bases left unmatched: 7. Per germline, CDR1 MGHRA and CDR2 YSYEKL. DNA of the CDR3: TGCGCCAGCAGCCAAGACATACAGGGGGCGAGGGAGACCCAGTACTTC. This sequence encodes CASSQDIQGARETQYF.

CDR3 protein: CASSGDREGTEAFF. The CDR3 bases are TGCGCCAGCAGCGGGGACAGGGAGGGAACTGAAGCTTTCTTT. The V gene is TRBV5-1, the J gene TRBJ1-1; 9 positions match TRBD1. Germline V gene lookup returns CDR1 SGHRS and CDR2 YFSETQ. Trimming cost V 4 bases and J 5 bases; bases outside gene matches: 6. This CDR3 spans 14 amino acids.

The chain couples TRBV5-1 to TRBJ2-1; D ambiguous. V lost 5 bases to trimming and J lost 8 bases, with 17 bases between them. Germline loops: CDR1 SGHRS, CDR2 YFSETQ. The CDR3 sequence is 14 residues long. This chain's CDR3 is CASSIGSPGHEQFF. The CDR3 bases are TGCGCCAGCAGTATTGGTTCCCCAGGCCATGAGCAGTTCTTC.

The chain is built from TRBV6-6 and TRBJ2-1, with 10 bases that match TRBD2. CDR1 and CDR2 from the germline V gene are MNHNY and SVGAGI (reference sequence). There are 16 residues in the CDR3. The J segment lost 4 bases and the V segment lost 3 bases, leaving 6 bases of the junction unmatched. The CDR3 reads CASSYPSAGGYNEQFF. CDR3 coding DNA: TGTGCCAGCAGTTATCCCTCAGCGGGAGGGTACAATGAGCAGTTCTTC.

This clone was observed a single time. J is TRBJ2-7 and V is TRBV30; 9 bases map to TRBD1. Unmatched junction bases numbered 3, after V lost 5 bases and J lost 4 bases. The CDR3 spans 12 residues. Germline V gives CDR1 GTSNPN, CDR2 SVGIG (reference sequence). The DNA for the CDR3 is TGTGCCTGGGGGACAGGGAAGTACGAGCAGTACTTC. Encoded protein: CAWGTGKYEQYF.

V and J are TRBV7-8 and TRBJ2-7; TRBD2 might be the D (6 bases). Germline V gene data show CDR1 as SGHVS and CDR2 as FQNEAQ. This CDR3 comprises 14 residues. Trimming cost V 5 bases and J 6 bases, with 17 bases left between them. The CDR3 coding sequence is TGTGCCAGCAGCGTGTCTTCGGGACTGGTCGAGCAGTACTTC. Amino acid sequence: CASSVSSGLVEQYF.

V usage is TRBV21-1 and J usage is TRBJ2-5; the table's D call TRBD2 went unverified against the DNA. TRBV21-1 is a listed pseudogene. This CDR3 has 17 residues. CDR3 sequence (DNA): TGTGCCAGCAGCAGGGGCCGGACTAGCGGGATAGTGGAGACCCAGTACTTC. This codes for CASSRGRTSGIVETQYF.

The chain has TRBV18 and TRBJ2-1, with TRBD1 matching 8 bases. V dropped 0 bases and J dropped 4; count of bases not matched to a gene: 5. The length of the CDR3 is 16 residues. Per the germline V gene, CDR1 is KGHSH and CDR2 is LQKENI. CDR3 bases: TGTGCCAGCTCACCACCACCGGGACAGGTATACAATGAGCAGTTCTTC. This gives the protein CASSPPPGQVYNEQFF. The full variable domain, in which reference TRBV18 and TRBJ2-1 provide the parts outside the CDR3, is NAGVMQNPRHLVRRRGQEARLRCSPMKGHSHVYWYRQLPEEGLKFMVYLQKENIIDESGMPKERFSAEFPKEGPSILRIQQVVRGDSAAYFCASSPPPGQVYNEQFFGPGTRLTVL.

V is TRBV18 and J is TRBJ1-5; no clear D gene. This CDR3 is 15 amino acids long. Trimming pared 2 bases from V and 2 bases from J, leaving 10 bases between. Germline lookup yields CDR1 KGHSH and CDR2 LQKENI. The CDR3 DNA reads as TGTGCCAGCTCACCAGAGAGATTGGGCAATCAGCCCCAGCATTTT. This codes for CASSPERLGNQPQHF.

V and J are TRBV5-1 and TRBJ2-1; D is possibly TRBD2 (6 bases). The V gene lost 0 bases and the J gene lost 9 bases, with 16 bases spanning the gap. Germline V gene lookup returns CDR1 SGHRS and CDR2 YFSETQ. The CDR3 extends over 15 amino acids. The CDR3 loop is CASSLDPGGIREQFF. The CDR3 DNA follows: TGCGCCAGCAGCTTGGATCCCGGGGGAATACGTGAGCAGTTCTTC.

The chain couples TRBV28 to TRBJ1-6; tentatively, D is TRBD1 (5 bases). Looked up from germline, CDR1 is MDHEN and CDR2 is SYDVKM. The CDR3 spans 17 residues. V lost 4 bases and J lost 10, with 23 bases in between. As DNA, the CDR3 is TGTGCCAGCAGTTCCTCGGGGGGTGTGGGTCCTCGATCACCCCTCCACTTT. Translating it yields CASSSSGGVGPRSPLHF. The entire variable domain, with the rest obtained from reference TRBV28 and TRBJ1-6, is as follows: DVKVTQSSRYLVKRTGEKVFLECVQDMDHENMFWYRQDPGLGLRLIYFSYDVKMKEKGDIPEGYSVSREKKERFSLILESASTNQTSMYLCASSSSGGVGPRSPLHFGNGTRLTVT.

J is TRBJ2-7 and V is TRBV7-7, with D perhaps TRBD1 (6 bases). V shed 5 bases and J shed 3 bases, with 14 bases lying between them. The CDR3 loop spans 14 amino acids. In germline, CDR1 is SSHAT, CDR2 FNYEAQ (reference sequence). CDR3 coding DNA: TGTGCCAGCAGCATTGGGACATCGGGCTACGAGCAGTACTTC. Protein sequence: CASSIGTSGYEQYF.